The 32 T cell receptor beta chains reported below all come from one sample, sequenced in a study of T cells in Graves' hyperthyroidism and ophthalmopathy. The source material, RNA transcripts, was used to amplify TCR beta CDR3 regions. HTBI primers drove first-round RT-PCR of the TCR CDR3. TCRdb re-called the multiplex PCR reads through MiXCR, storing one row per CDR3 protein. The sample lists roughly 200,000 distinct CDR3 sequences; 18% were seen once. Sample: blood. The receptors come from a man aged 35 to 55 with Graves' hyperthyroidism.

In this sample, this clonotype turned up a few times. A much larger clone lies one base from this, so it may be a read error. This chain connects TRBV7-8 to TRBJ2-1; D is ambiguous. This CDR3 contains 15 residues. Germline V gives CDR1 SGHVS, CDR2 FQNEAQ. The DNA of the CDR3 is TGTGCCGGCAGCTCTCCCCGTGATAGATCGGATGAGCAGTTCTTC. It encodes CAGSSPRDRSDEQFF.

This clonotype has a handful of counts. This chain uses TRBV29-1 with TRBJ1-2; D is unresolved. The CDR3 spans 12 residues. V lost 6 bases and J 6 bases, leaving 14 bases between the germline ends. Germline assignment: CDR1 SQVTM and CDR2 ANQGSEA. CDR3 in amino acids: CSVATAPHGYTF. CDR3 DNA: TGCAGCGTGGCCACGGCACCGCATGGCTACACCTTC.

V and J are TRBV20-1 and TRBJ1-1; perhaps TRBD1 as D (5 bases). V shed 6 bases and J shed 0 bases, with 17 bases lying between them. This CDR3 is 15 amino acids long. CDR1 and CDR2 from the germline V gene are DFQATT and SNEGSKA (reference sequence). As DNA, the CDR3 is TGCAGTGCCACAGGTGAAGGGAGGATGAACACTGAAGCTTTCTTT. Encoded protein: CSATGEGRMNTEAFF.

This clonotype occurred a few times. This chain uses TRBV5-4 with TRBJ2-2, with a tentative D call TRBD1 (5 bases). CDR3 length: 16 amino acids. CDR1 is SGHNT, CDR2 YYREEE, per germline (reference sequence). V was shortened by 0 bases and J by 0 bases, with 9 bases between the two germline ends. In nucleotides, the CDR3 is TGTGCCAGCAGCTTGGCGGGCAGGGCGAACACCGGGGAGCTGTTTTTT. Translation gives CASSLAGRANTGELFF.

J is TRBJ2-5 and V is TRBV7-9, with TRBD2 as a possible D gene (6 bases). The CDR3 sequence is 14 residues long. Trimming removed 6 bases at V and 5 bases at J, with 16 bases between. Germline-derived CDR1 and CDR2 are SEHNR and FQNEAQ (reference sequence). CDR3 in amino acids: CASSRHSSAETQYF. The CDR3 DNA sequence: TGTGCCAGCAGTCGTCATTCTAGCGCCGAGACCCAGTACTTC.

This clonotype appeared many times. The CDR3 DNA follows: TGTGCCAGCAGTAACTCTGGGGCCAACGTCCTGACTTTC. It is translated as CASSNSGANVLTF. This chain connects TRBV27 to TRBJ2-6; D remains ambiguous. Trimming cost V 5 bases and J 0 bases, with 2 bases left between them. From germline, CDR1 is MNHEY and CDR2 SMNVEV (reference sequence). This CDR3 has 13 residues.

This clonotype was detected only a few times. The rearrangement links TRBV5-1 to TRBJ2-2; TRBD2 aligns across 14 bases. Looked up from germline, CDR1 is SGHRS and CDR2 is YFSETQ. J was trimmed by 1 base and V by 4 bases; bases with no gene match: 12. The CDR3 contains 20 residues. The CDR3 sequence is CASSPYFRLAGGQNTGELFF. In nucleotides, the CDR3 is TGCGCCAGCAGCCCCTACTTCCGACTAGCGGGGGGGCAGAACACCGGGGAGCTGTTTTTT.

This clonotype appeared many times. This chain uses TRBV7-2 with TRBJ1-5; maybe TRBD1 (5 bases). With 7 bases removed from V and 4 bases from J, the gap between germline ends came to 20 bases. Looked up from germline, CDR1 is SGHTA and CDR2 is FQGNSA. The CDR3 is 16 residues long. The CDR3 reads CASTFVGPGYNQPQHF. The CDR3 DNA follows: TGTGCCAGCACCTTTGTTGGGCCAGGGTATAATCAGCCCCAGCATTTT.

This clonotype was observed at least ten times. The chain links TRBV20-1 to TRBJ2-7; 8 bases agree with TRBD1. V dropped 0 bases and J dropped 4; count of bases not matched to a gene: 8. In germline, CDR1 is DFQATT, CDR2 SNEGSKA (reference sequence). The length of the CDR3 is 15 residues. This CDR3 is CSARDGQGVVYEQYF. The DNA of the CDR3 is TGCAGTGCTAGAGATGGACAGGGTGTCGTGTACGAGCAGTACTTC.

This clonotype was observed a handful of times. An end of the junction differs from the germline gene, which may be a read error. Here the CDR3 reads CASSPEAGTNTGELFF. The CDR3 bases are TGTGCTAGCAGCCCCGAAGCGGGGACGAACACCGGGGAGCTGTTTTTT. The genes are TRBV7-7 and TRBJ2-2, with 7 bases identical to TRBD2. The CDR3 sequence is 16 residues long. Germline CDR1 SSHAT, CDR2 FNYEAQ (reference sequence).

In this sample, this clonotype turned up many times. V usage is TRBV30 and J usage is TRBJ1-5; perhaps TRBD1 as D (5 bases). V was shortened by 2 bases and J by 7 bases, with 6 bases between the two germline ends. This CDR3 is 11 amino acids long. Germline lookup yields CDR1 GTSNPN and CDR2 SVGIG (reference sequence). The DNA for the CDR3 is TGTGCCTGGAGTCAGGGCCAGCCCCAGCATTTT. Amino acids: CAWSQGQPQHF.

In this sample, this clonotype turned up many times. The genes are TRBV7-9 and TRBJ1-1; TRBD1 agrees at 9 bases. The germline V gene encodes CDR1 SEHNR and CDR2 FQNEAQ (reference sequence). The CDR3 has 15 residues. Losses at the gene ends were 2 bases for V and 3 bases for J; bases not matched to a gene: 4. CDR3 nucleotide sequence: TGTGCCAGCAGCTTAAGGGACAGGGAGCACACTGAAGCTTTCTTT. Its protein is CASSLRDREHTEAFF.

The sample holds many counts of this clonotype. CDR3 sequence reads: CASSPGAGVYNEQFF. In DNA, the CDR3 is TGTGCCAGCTCACCAGGGGCGGGGGTCTACAATGAGCAGTTCTTC. The chain links TRBV18 to TRBJ2-1; 7 bases fit TRBD2. The CDR3 has 15 residues. The J segment lost 3 bases and the V segment lost 2 bases, leaving 4 bases of the junction unmatched. Germline V gene sequence: CDR1 KGHSH, CDR2 LQKENI.

This clonotype came up a few times. The rearrangement uses TRBV6-2 or TRBV6-3 and TRBJ2-7; 8 nucleotides line up with TRBD1. Germline V gene data show CDR1 as MNHEY and CDR2 as SVGEGT. The trim removed 7 bases at V and 2 bases at J, leaving 7 bases unmatched. The CDR3 runs 14 residues. CDR3 loop: CASTDGQGPYEQYF. The CDR3 DNA is TGTGCCAGCACTGACGGACAGGGTCCCTACGAGCAGTACTTC.

Ten or more counts support this clonotype. Written as DNA, the CDR3 is TGTGCCAGCGGCGGGGGGTACTATGGCTACACCTTC. It codes for CASGGGYYGYTF. This chain uses TRBV3-1 with TRBJ1-2; D perhaps matches TRBD1 (5 bases). The CDR3 is 12 amino acids. Trimming removed 8 bases from V and 3 bases from J, with 10 bases in between. Germline V lookup: CDR1 LGHDT, CDR2 YNNKEL (reference sequence).

The chain employs TRBV5-6 and TRBJ2-7, with a tentative D call TRBD1 (6 bases). V shed 2 bases and J shed 3 bases, with 15 bases lying between them. CDR3 length equals 15 residues. The germline V gene has CDR1 SGHDT and CDR2 YYEEEE. DNA for the CDR3: TGTGCCAGCAGCTTACAGGGCCAAACGGGCTACGAGCAGTACTTC. Its translation is CASSLQGQTGYEQYF. Drawing the rest from reference TRBV5-6 and TRBJ2-7, the complete variable domain is DAGVTQSPTHLIKTRGQQVTLRCSPKSGHDTVSWYQQALGQGPQFIFQYYEEEERQRGNFPDRFSGHQFPNYSSELNVNALLLGDSALYLCASSLQGQTGYEQYFGPGTRLTVT.

This clonotype appeared many times. The V call is TRBV6-1, the J call TRBJ1-6; D remains unclear. The germline gives CDR1 MNHNS, CDR2 SASEGT. The CDR3 is 18 amino acids. Trimming took off 0 bases at V and 0 bases at J, with 12 bases between the two ends. The CDR3 reads CASSEASSPNSYNSPLHF. The CDR3, as DNA: TGTGCCAGCAGTGAAGCCTCCAGTCCCAACTCCTATAATTCACCCCTCCACTTT.

This clonotype was seen a handful of times. This chain connects TRBV29-1 to TRBJ2-1; D uncertain. Trimming took 6 bases from V and 9 from J, leaving 9 bases between them. The CDR3 spans 10 residues. CDR1 is SQVTM, CDR2 ANQGSEA, per germline. The CDR3 sequence is CSVALGEQFF. The CDR3 DNA reads TGCAGCGTCGCGCTTGGTGAGCAGTTCTTC.

This clonotype has at least ten counts. The chain has TRBV20-1 and TRBJ2-7, with D perhaps matching TRBD1 or TRBD2 (5 bases each). V lost 0 bases to trimming and J lost 5 bases, with 11 bases between them. The CDR3 is 13 amino acids. The germline V gene encodes CDR1 DFQATT and CDR2 SNEGSKA (reference sequence). CDR3 DNA sequence: TGCAGTGCTAGAGAATTAGGGACCAACGAGCAGTACTTC. Protein sequence: CSARELGTNEQYF.

This clonotype has at least ten counts. The chain is built from TRBV7-8 and TRBJ2-3; D gene ambiguous. CDR1 and CDR2 (germline): SGHVS, FQNEAQ. V shed 2 bases and J shed 2 bases, with 11 bases lying between them. The CDR3 consists of 15 residues. The CDR3 DNA reads TGTGCCAGCAGCTTATCCCCCAGCCACACAGATACGCAGTATTTT. It codes for CASSLSPSHTDTQYF.

The V gene is TRBV27, the J gene TRBJ1-4, with D possibly being TRBD1 (6 bases). Germline values: CDR1 MNHEY, CDR2 SMNVEV (reference sequence). Trimming removed 10 bases at V and 5 bases at J, with 20 bases between. The CDR3 is 15 amino acids. CDR3 in amino acids: CATRHIGQGNEKLFF. The CDR3 bases are TGTGCCACACGCCACATAGGGCAGGGGAATGAAAAACTGTTTTTT. The entire variable domain, with the rest obtained from reference TRBV27 and TRBJ1-4, is as follows: EAQVTQNPRYLITVTGKKLTVTCSQNMNHEYMSWYRQDPGLGLRQIYYSMNVEVTDKGDVPEGYKVSRKEKRNFPLILESPSPNQTSLYFCATRHIGQGNEKLFFGSGTQLSVL.

There are many counts of this clonotype. The chain joins TRBV2 to TRBJ1-6; D not resolved. The CDR3 totals 14 residues. Trimming removed 7 bases from V and 5 bases from J, with 12 bases in between. The germline CDR1 and CDR2 sequences are SNHLY and FYNNEI. The CDR3 reads CASKPDGDNSPLHF. DNA of the CDR3: TGTGCCAGCAAGCCGGACGGAGATAATTCACCCCTCCACTTT. Complete variable domain (other parts from reference TRBV2 and TRBJ1-6): EPEVTQTPSHQVTQMGQEVILRCVPISNHLYFYWYRQILGQKVEFLVSFYNNEISEKSEIFDDQFSVERPDGSNFTLKIRSTKLEDSAMYFCASKPDGDNSPLHFGNGTRLTVT.

This clonotype was picked up many times. The chain uses TRBV3-1 and TRBJ2-7; 9 positions match TRBD2. Unmatched junction bases numbered 4, after V lost 2 bases and J lost 5 bases. The CDR3 totals 14 residues. CDR1 is LGHDT and CDR2 is YNNKEL in the germline V gene (reference sequence). The CDR3 nucleotides are TGTGCCAGCAGCCAAACCGGGACTAGCAACGAGCAGTACTTC. This gives the protein CASSQTGTSNEQYF.

For this clonotype: With a much larger clone just one base away, this may be a read error. This rearrangement joins TRBV10-3 to TRBJ2-3; possibly TRBD1 for D (6 bases). This CDR3 region has 12 residues. Looked up from germline, CDR1 is ENHRY and CDR2 is SYGVKD. The CDR3, as DNA: TGTGCCGTCAGGGGATCGGGAGATACGCAGTATTTT. Amino acids: CAVRGSGDTQYF.

This clonotype has more than one count but fewer than ten. The rearrangement joins TRBV20-1 to TRBJ1-5; 12 bases are a match to TRBD1. V was clipped by 3 bases and J by 5 bases; unmatched bases: 14. This CDR3 is built from 18 residues. Germline CDR1 is DFQATT and CDR2 is SNEGSKA (reference sequence). For the CDR3, the DNA is TGCAGTGCTAGTTCCGGGACAGGGGGCGGGTTCCACGATCAGCCCCAGCATTTT. It translates to CSASSGTGGGFHDQPQHF.

The rearrangement uses TRBV20-1 and TRBJ2-7; 11 bases are a match to TRBD2. The length of the CDR3 is 16 residues. V lost 1 base to trimming and J lost 3 bases; unmatched junction nucleotides: 8. The germline CDR1 and CDR2 sequences are DFQATT and SNEGSKA (reference sequence). The CDR3 DNA reads as TGCAGTGCTAGAGCCTTACGACTAGCGGGAAACTACGAGCAGTACTTC. This gives the protein CSARALRLAGNYEQYF.

A word on this clonotype: Since a much larger clone is just one base distant, this may be a read error. The chain recombines TRBV20-1 with TRBJ2-5, with TRBD1 matching 8 bases. Germline CDR1 is DFQATT and CDR2 is SNEGSKA (reference sequence). This CDR3 spans 14 amino acids. CDR3 sequence (DNA): TGCAGTGCTAGAGATGCCAGGGGGCGCGGGACCCGGTACTTC. As protein: CSARDARGRGTRYF.

This clonotype has a handful of counts. The rearrangement joins TRBV4-1 to TRBJ1-4; the D gene is possibly TRBD1 (5 bases). This CDR3 has 15 residues. V was clipped by 4 bases and J by 4 bases, with 13 bases between them. Germline values: CDR1 MGHRA, CDR2 YSYEKL. DNA of the CDR3: TGCGCCAGCAGCCCCACGGGGCAGAATAATGAAAAACTGTTTTTT. This translates into CASSPTGQNNEKLFF.

The sample holds one count of this clonotype. This chain links TRBV6-1 with TRBJ1-1; 7 bases fit TRBD1. Unmatched junction bases numbered 9, after V lost 7 bases and J lost 7 bases. Per germline, CDR1 MNHNS and CDR2 SASEGT. This CDR3 is built from 13 residues. CDR3 residues: CASTMTGKGEAFF. CDR3 bases: TGTGCCAGCACCATGACAGGGAAGGGTGAAGCTTTCTTT.

Only a few counts were recorded for this clonotype. The V gene is TRBV5-1, the J gene TRBJ1-1; D gene uncertain. This CDR3 has 13 residues. V lost 9 bases to trimming and J lost 4 bases, with 16 bases between them. CDR1 and CDR2 (germline): SGHRS, YFSETQ. CDR3 in amino acids: CATSWEWSTEAFF. CDR3 coding DNA: TGCGCCACGAGTTGGGAATGGAGCACTGAAGCTTTCTTT.

This clonotype showed up many times. J is TRBJ2-7 and V is TRBV5-1; possible D gene TRBD2, 7 bases. The CDR3 is made up of 14 amino acids. Germline CDR1 reads SGHRS; CDR2 reads YFSETQ. V gave up 3 bases and J gave up 3 bases, with 13 bases separating them. The CDR3 sequence: CASSSAGEGYEQYF. CDR3 DNA: TGCGCCAGCAGCTCGGCAGGGGAGGGCTACGAGCAGTACTTC.

This clonotype occurred many times. The chain joins TRBV28 to TRBJ2-5; D possibly corresponds to TRBD2 (6 bases). Trimming stripped 5 bases from V and 5 bases from J, with 15 bases between. From germline, CDR1 is MDHEN and CDR2 SYDVKM. CDR3 size: 14 residues. CDR3 in DNA: TGTGCCAGCAGTACGGCCCGCGGAGGGGAGACCCAGTACTTC. Translation gives CASSTARGGETQYF.